This TCR beta chain was identified in a study of blood T cell repertoires in COVID-19. Study information: The samples span acute and convalescent COVID-19 from the United States, Italy and Spain.

Authors' processing steps: Amplification of reference gene primers was used by the study to estimate nucleated cell counts. TCRdb's copy holds only in-frame clones and misses some; the assay was immunoSEQ multiplex PCR. The V and J calls and clone size come from that table; D and trimming were worked out from the DNA. The repertoire holds a few hundred thousand clones, with about 88% as singletons. CDR1 SQVTM and CDR2 ANQGSEA come from the germline V gene. V gave up 5 bases and J gave up 3 bases, with 11 bases separating them. The CDR3 totals 13 residues. In terms of age and location, participants ranged from roughly 18 to 95 years and lived in around 22 US areas. Those designated as exposed participants met a COVID-19 case within 2 weeks before study entry.

The specimen was PBMCs or T cells enriched from blood (not recorded which). The TCR originated in a woman under 40 who had been exposed to COVID-19. The J gene is TRBJ1-5, the V gene TRBV29-1; D is undetermined. In nucleotides, the CDR3 is TGCAGCGTTTTATCGGGGAACAATCAGCCCCAGCATTTT. It codes for CSVLSGNNQPQHF.